This is a list of T cell receptor beta chains from one sample in a study of shared clonotypes between healthy human individuals. Only in-frame clones appear in the TCRdb table, and some are missing; sequencing was by immunoSEQ multiplex PCR. The sample includes about 2.3 million clones, around 90% of them seen just once. The sequencing sample was made of naive CD4+ T cells from PBMCs. The receptors shown here come from a man younger than 35 in good health. Some clones in this sample may be carry-over from other donors' samples. Both conserved end residues are part of each CDR3. D genes are given only for firm matches. The size entry is marked missing in some rows and otherwise reads once, few, many or a size class.

j_gene: TRBJ2-3; d_gene: .; v_gene: TRBV14; abundance: .; CDR3aa: CASSRDHGFSYTQYF; CDR3nt: TGTGCCAGCAGCCGAGACCACGGGTTTAGCTATACGCAGTATTTT
j_gene: TRBJ2-1; d_gene: .; v_gene: TRBV5-4; abundance: .; CDR3aa: CASSIGLPPWDEQFF; CDR3nt: TGTGCCAGCAGCATTGGACTCCCCCCTTGGGATGAGCAGTTCTTC
j_gene: TRBJ2-7; d_gene: TRBD1; v_gene: TRBV27; abundance: .; CDR3aa: CASSSYGTGGSYEQYF; CDR3nt: TGTGCCAGCAGTTCCTATGGGACAGGGGGTTCCTACGAGCAGTACTTC
j_gene: TRBJ1-3; d_gene: .; v_gene: TRBV18; abundance: .; CDR3aa: CASSPPGTDGSGNTIYF; CDR3nt: TGTGCCAGCTCACCACCCGGGACGGACGGCTCTGGAAACACCATATATTTT
j_gene: TRBJ2-7; d_gene: .; v_gene: TRBV7-3; abundance: .; CDR3aa: CASSLGQGAYEQYF; CDR3nt: TGTGCCAGCAGCTTAGGTCAGGGCGCCTACGAGCAGTACTTC
j_gene: TRBJ1-1; d_gene: .; v_gene: TRBV5-1; abundance: .; CDR3aa: CASSLGPVTGMNTGAFF; CDR3nt: TGCGCCAGCAGCTTGGGTCCTGTAACCGGGATGAACACTGGAGCTTTCTTT
j_gene: TRBJ1-2; d_gene: .; v_gene: TRBV7-9; abundance: .; CDR3aa: CASSSQGSSYSYTF; CDR3nt: TGTGCCAGCAGCTCCCAAGGGTCGAGTTATAGCTACACCTTC
j_gene: TRBJ2-5; d_gene: .; v_gene: TRBV5-4; abundance: .; CDR3aa: CASSPDGASWDEETQYF; CDR3nt: TGTGCCAGCAGCCCGGACGGGGCTTCGTGGGATGAAGAGACCCAGTACTTC
j_gene: TRBJ1-2; d_gene: .; v_gene: TRBV30; abundance: once; CDR3aa: CAWRSQGNYGYTF; CDR3nt: TGTGCCTGGAGAAGTCAGGGTAACTATGGCTACACCTTC
j_gene: TRBJ2-5; d_gene: TRBD1; v_gene: TRBV5-5; abundance: .; CDR3aa: CASSLLTGAETQYF; CDR3nt: TGTGCCAGCAGCTTATTGACAGGGGCCGAGACCCAGTACTTC
j_gene: TRBJ2-7; d_gene: TRBD1; v_gene: TRBV5-1; abundance: .; CDR3aa: CASRPGSGTVPYEQYF; CDR3nt: TGCGCCAGCAGGCCAGGCTCCGGGACAGTCCCCTACGAGCAGTACTTC
j_gene: TRBJ1-5; d_gene: .; v_gene: TRBV10-3; abundance: .; CDR3aa: CAISKREGSNQPQHF; CDR3nt: TGTGCCATCAGTAAGAGGGAGGGAAGCAATCAGCCCCAGCATTTT
j_gene: TRBJ2-1; d_gene: .; v_gene: TRBV5-1; abundance: .; CDR3aa: CASSLEADNEQFF; CDR3nt: TGCGCCAGCAGCTTGGAAGCGGACAATGAGCAGTTCTTC
j_gene: TRBJ2-3; d_gene: .; v_gene: TRBV9; abundance: .; CDR3aa: CASSVRGWVDTQYF; CDR3nt: TGTGCCAGCAGCGTCCGAGGTTGGGTGGATACGCAGTATTTT
j_gene: TRBJ1-1; d_gene: .; v_gene: TRBV5-1; abundance: .; CDR3aa: CASSLARGSWNTEAFF; CDR3nt: TGCGCCAGCAGCTTGGCCCGTGGGTCCTGGAACACTGAAGCTTTCTTT
j_gene: TRBJ2-7; d_gene: .; v_gene: TRBV5-6; abundance: .; CDR3aa: CASTLGGRREQYF; CDR3nt: TGTGCCAGCACCCTGGGGGGGCGCAGAGAGCAGTACTTC
j_gene: TRBJ2-2; d_gene: TRBD1; v_gene: TRBV12-5; abundance: once; CDR3aa: CASGHLKPLRDRGLRNTGELFF; CDR3nt: TGTGCTAGTGGCCACCTTAAGCCCTTAAGAGACAGGGGGCTAAGGAACACCGGGGAGCTGTTTTTT
j_gene: TRBJ2-5; d_gene: TRBD2; v_gene: TRBV18; abundance: .; CDR3aa: CASSPARRTSGRAGTQYF; CDR3nt: TGTGCCAGCTCACCAGCACGTCGGACTAGCGGGAGGGCAGGGACCCAGTACTTC
j_gene: TRBJ1-1; d_gene: .; v_gene: TRBV12-5; abundance: .; CDR3aa: CASALNYYGVDTEAFF; CDR3nt: TGTGCTAGTGCTCTCAATTACTACGGGGTGGACACTGAAGCTTTCTTT
j_gene: TRBJ2-5; d_gene: TRBD1; v_gene: TRBV6-1; abundance: once; CDR3aa: CASRQSTGGWETQYF; CDR3nt: TGTGCCAGCAGGCAGTCGACAGGGGGGTGGGAGACCCAGTACTTC
j_gene: TRBJ1-2; d_gene: TRBD1; v_gene: TRBV5-4; abundance: .; CDR3aa: CASSLEATGGRGYTF; CDR3nt: TGTGCCAGCAGCTTGGAAGCGACAGGGGGTCGTGGCTACACCTTC
j_gene: TRBJ1-2; d_gene: TRBD1; v_gene: TRBV30; abundance: .; CDR3aa: CAWIRTGGLSGYTF; CDR3nt: TGTGCCTGGATCAGAACAGGGGGTCTTTCTGGCTACACCTTC
j_gene: TRBJ2-1; d_gene: TRBD2; v_gene: TRBV15; abundance: .; CDR3aa: CATSDGLAGGNEQFF; CDR3nt: TGTGCCACCAGCGACGGACTAGCGGGAGGGAATGAGCAGTTCTTC
j_gene: TRBJ1-5; d_gene: TRBD1; v_gene: TRBV19; abundance: .; CDR3aa: CASRTQGAVGQPQHF; CDR3nt: TGTGCCAGTAGGACACAGGGGGCGGTTGGTCAGCCCCAGCATTTT
j_gene: TRBJ2-7; d_gene: TRBD2; v_gene: TRBV11-3; abundance: once; CDR3aa: CASSLTRAGTRYF; CDR3nt: TGTGCCAGCAGCTTAACCCGAGCGGGAACGAGGTACTTC
j_gene: TRBJ1-1; d_gene: .; v_gene: TRBV29-1; abundance: .; CDR3aa: CSVEAATNTEAFF; CDR3nt: TGCAGCGTTGAAGCAGCCACGAACACTGAAGCTTTCTTT
j_gene: TRBJ2-7; d_gene: .; v_gene: TRBV5-5; abundance: once; CDR3aa: CASSLHPYEQYF; CDR3nt: TGTGCCAGCAGCTTACACCCCTACGAGCAGTACTTC
j_gene: TRBJ2-7; d_gene: .; v_gene: TRBV28; abundance: .; CDR3aa: CASSLWEFTYEQYF; CDR3nt: TGTGCCAGCAGTTTGTGGGAGTTCACCTACGAGCAGTACTTC
j_gene: TRBJ2-2; d_gene: .; v_gene: TRBV10-1; abundance: once; CDR3aa: CASSTGIQVGELFF; CDR3nt: TGCGCCAGCAGCACAGGGATTCAGGTCGGGGAGCTGTTTTTT
j_gene: TRBJ1-3; d_gene: TRBD1; v_gene: TRBV11-1; abundance: .; CDR3aa: CASSPKSADRGYTIYF; CDR3nt: TGTGCCAGCAGCCCGAAGTCCGCGGACAGGGGGTACACCATATATTTT
j_gene: TRBJ1-4; d_gene: .; v_gene: TRBV14; abundance: .; CDR3aa: CASSQDYGYPYEKLFF; CDR3nt: TGTGCCAGCAGCCAAGATTATGGATATCCCTATGAAAAACTGTTTTTT
j_gene: TRBJ2-7; d_gene: TRBD2; v_gene: TRBV4-1; abundance: .; CDR3aa: CASSQRGLAGSSYEQYF; CDR3nt: TGCGCCAGCAGCCAAAGAGGACTAGCCGGCAGCTCCTACGAGCAGTACTTC
j_gene: TRBJ2-7; d_gene: .; v_gene: TRBV25-1; abundance: .; CDR3aa: CASSKGYEQYF; CDR3nt: TGTGCCAGCAGCAAGGGCTACGAGCAGTACTTC
j_gene: TRBJ2-7; d_gene: TRBD2; v_gene: TRBV5-1; abundance: few; CDR3aa: CASSGGLAGVYEQYF; CDR3nt: TGCGCCAGCAGCGGGGGACTAGCGGGAGTGTACGAGCAGTACTTC
j_gene: TRBJ2-5; d_gene: .; v_gene: TRBV27; abundance: .; CDR3aa: CASSFLRAETQYF; CDR3nt: TGTGCCAGCAGTTTTTTGCGGGCGGAGACCCAGTACTTC
j_gene: TRBJ2-7; d_gene: .; v_gene: TRBV7-3; abundance: .; CDR3aa: CASSSTSSSGEQYF; CDR3nt: TGTGCCAGCAGCTCTACTAGTAGTAGCGGCGAGCAGTACTTC
j_gene: TRBJ2-1; d_gene: .; v_gene: TRBV30; abundance: .; CDR3aa: CAWSAHLAYNEQFF; CDR3nt: TGTGCCTGGAGTGCCCACTTAGCCTACAATGAGCAGTTCTTC
j_gene: TRBJ2-6; d_gene: .; v_gene: TRBV7-9; abundance: .; CDR3aa: CASSPGGANVLTF; CDR3nt: TGTGCCAGCAGCCCGGGAGGGGCCAACGTCCTGACTTTC
j_gene: TRBJ2-5; d_gene: .; v_gene: TRBV7-2; abundance: .; CDR3aa: CASSSSRGAETQYF; CDR3nt: TGTGCCAGCAGCTCGTCCCGGGGGGCGGAGACCCAGTACTTC
j_gene: TRBJ2-2; d_gene: .; v_gene: TRBV19; abundance: .; CDR3aa: CASRTRMMNTGELFF; CDR3nt: TGTGCCAGTCGCACACGGATGATGAACACCGGGGAGCTGTTTTTT
j_gene: TRBJ1-1; d_gene: .; v_gene: TRBV7-2; abundance: .; CDR3aa: CASSLGTGVDLHF; CDR3nt: TGTGCCAGCAGCTTAGGTACTGGGGTTGACCTTCATTTT
j_gene: TRBJ2-2; d_gene: .; v_gene: TRBV18; abundance: .; CDR3aa: CASSPLTNTGELFF; CDR3nt: TGTGCCAGCTCACCACTCACGAACACCGGGGAGCTGTTTTTT
j_gene: TRBJ2-1; d_gene: .; v_gene: TRBV5-1; abundance: .; CDR3aa: CASSSPSGTSYNEQFF; CDR3nt: TGCGCCAGCAGCAGCCCGTCAGGGACCTCATACAATGAGCAGTTCTTC
j_gene: TRBJ2-5; d_gene: TRBD1; v_gene: TRBV10-3; abundance: .; CDR3aa: CAIRHGQGEETQYF; CDR3nt: TGTGCCATCAGACACGGACAGGGCGAAGAGACCCAGTACTTC
j_gene: TRBJ2-1; d_gene: .; v_gene: TRBV7-3; abundance: .; CDR3aa: CASSLTGLAIEQFF; CDR3nt: TGTGCCAGCAGCTTAACAGGGCTAGCGATTGAGCAGTTCTTC
j_gene: TRBJ1-2; d_gene: TRBD1; v_gene: TRBV6-1; abundance: once; CDR3aa: CAGQNRGYNYGYTF; CDR3nt: TGTGCCGGGCAGAACAGGGGTTATAACTATGGCTACACCTTC
j_gene: TRBJ2-2; d_gene: .; v_gene: TRBV28; abundance: .; CDR3aa: CASSLLADTGELFF; CDR3nt: TGTGCCAGCAGTTTATTAGCCGATACCGGGGAGCTGTTTTTT
j_gene: TRBJ2-3; d_gene: .; v_gene: TRBV5-1; abundance: .; CDR3aa: CASSSQTHTDTQYF; CDR3nt: TGCGCCAGCAGCTCGCAAACCCACACAGATACGCAGTATTTT
j_gene: TRBJ2-7; d_gene: TRBD2; v_gene: TRBV7-2; abundance: .; CDR3aa: CASSYGTRGYEQYF; CDR3nt: TGTGCCAGCAGCTACGGGACTAGAGGTTACGAGCAGTACTTC
j_gene: TRBJ2-1; d_gene: TRBD2; v_gene: TRBV10-1; abundance: .; CDR3aa: CAQQPGGDLSYNEQFF; CDR3nt: TGCGCCCAGCAACCGGGGGGAGACCTCTCCTACAATGAGCAGTTCTTC
j_gene: TRBJ1-1; d_gene: .; v_gene: TRBV6-5; abundance: few; CDR3aa: CASSQRQNTEAFF; CDR3nt: TGTGCCAGCAGTCAAAGACAGAACACTGAAGCTTTCTTT
j_gene: TRBJ1-3; d_gene: .; v_gene: TRBV28; abundance: .; CDR3aa: CASSLSRSGNTIYF; CDR3nt: TGTGCCAGCAGTTTATCTCGTAGCGGAAACACCATATATTTT
j_gene: TRBJ1-4; d_gene: .; v_gene: TRBV28; abundance: .; CDR3aa: CASSPGPVNEKLFF; CDR3nt: TGTGCCAGCAGTCCGGGACCCGTTAATGAAAAACTGTTTTTT
j_gene: TRBJ2-3; d_gene: .; v_gene: TRBV19; abundance: .; CDR3aa: CASTHYRSTDTQYF; CDR3nt: TGTGCCAGTACCCACTACCGGAGCACAGATACGCAGTATTTT
j_gene: TRBJ1-3; d_gene: TRBD1; v_gene: TRBV9; abundance: .; CDR3aa: CASSARVQGVLSGNTIYF; CDR3nt: TGTGCCAGCAGCGCTCGAGTTCAGGGGGTTCTCTCTGGAAACACCATATATTTT
j_gene: TRBJ1-2; d_gene: TRBD1; v_gene: TRBV27; abundance: .; CDR3aa: CASGDRGQWSGYTF; CDR3nt: TGTGCCAGCGGAGACAGGGGCCAATGGAGTGGCTACACCTTC
j_gene: TRBJ2-4; d_gene: .; v_gene: TRBV25-1; abundance: .; CDR3aa: CASSDLSVGGDIQYF; CDR3nt: TGTGCCAGCAGTGATCTCTCCGTAGGTGGTGACATTCAGTACTTC
j_gene: TRBJ1-1; d_gene: .; v_gene: TRBV5-1; abundance: .; CDR3aa: CASSLDFSSGTEAFF; CDR3nt: TGCGCCAGCAGCTTGGATTTCTCGAGCGGCACTGAAGCTTTCTTT
j_gene: TRBJ2-2; d_gene: TRBD2; v_gene: TRBV4-3; abundance: .; CDR3aa: CASSQQLRTSGRNTGELFF; CDR3nt: TGCGCCAGCAGCCAACAATTACGGACTAGCGGGAGGAACACCGGGGAGCTGTTTTTT
j_gene: TRBJ1-1; d_gene: .; v_gene: TRBV28; abundance: once; CDR3aa: CASSLYSVNTEAFF; CDR3nt: TGTGCCAGCAGTCTCTATAGTGTGAACACTGAAGCTTTCTTT